This T cell receptor beta chain originates from a study of cytomegalovirus exposure and HLA in healthy donors. Primers included in the PCR were 60 Vbeta and 13 Jbeta primers. The data were produced by immunoSEQ multiplex PCR, yet TCRdb's version contains in-frame clones alone and is incomplete. The sample lists 220,000 or so clones, more than 60% occurring once. Looked up from germline, CDR1 is SGHVS and CDR2 is FQNEAQ. V lost 1 base to trimming and J lost 0 bases; unmatched junction nucleotides: 3. The CDR3 length is 16 residues. The chain employs TRBV7-8 and TRBJ1-5, with 7 bases fitting TRBD1. The specimen was PBMCs. The origin of this receptor is a woman in her thirties in good health and CMV-seronegative. For the CDR3, the DNA is TGTGCCAGCAGCTTAGTCGGGACAGCTAGCAATCAGCCCCAGCATTTT. Amino acid sequence: CASSLVGTASNQPQHF.